This T cell receptor (beta chain) was sequenced for a study of T cell responses to AZD1222 COVID-19 vaccine. Study findings and constraints: At 160-218 and 743-854, vaccine-associated CD4 TCRs were dominant, and they spanned spike. Rises in breadth and depth of Spike-specific TCRs came after two AZD1222 doses. In a largely white British group with more females than males, clonal diversity was possibly underestimated.

In regard to this clone: Its antigen is not known.

Germline CDR1 LNHDA, CDR2 SQIVND (reference sequence). CDR3 size: 15 residues. After removal of 6 bases from V and 5 bases from J, the junction contained 6 bases not matched to a gene. The data were produced by immunoSEQ multiplex PCR, yet TCRdb's version contains in-frame clones alone and is incomplete. The table shows around 29,000 clones, with 93% occurring only once. This chain uses TRBV19 with TRBJ2-2, with 10 bases lining up with TRBD1. This clonotype was sampled from an adult in good health. Sequencing used peripheral blood, obtained on day 0 of AZD1222 vaccination. For the CDR3, the DNA is TGTGCCAGTAGACTCGACAGGGGGCAGACCGGGGAGCTGTTTTTT. Amino acid sequence: CASRLDRGQTGELFF. Combining the CDR3 with reference TRBV19 and TRBJ2-2 gives the whole variable domain DGGITQSPKYLFRKEGQNVTLSCEQNLNHDAMYWYRQDPGQGLRLIYYSQIVNDFQKGDIAEGYSVSREKKESFPLTVTSAQKNPTAFYLCASRLDRGQTGELFFGEGSRLTVL.